Each of the 20 T cell receptor beta chains below was sequenced from the same sample in a study of Graves' ophthalmopathy and Graves' hyperthyroidism (dated by TCRdb to about 2018). The listed sequencing device is Illumina HiSeq 2000. TCR beta CDR3 regions were amplified from RNA transcripts for repertoire sequencing. The first round was an RT-PCR using HTBI primers with the Qiagen OneStep RT-PCR kit, and this first round was followed by a second-round multiplex PCR, then size selection and purification. Starting from the raw public reads, TCRdb applied fastp trimming at Q25, assembled clones with MiXCR and retained in-frame beta chains. Every entry covers one CDR3 protein and lists the most common genes and DNA from its rows. Within this sample are about 400,000 distinct CDR3 sequences, with approximately 20% of them counted one time only. About 1.4% of the sample is held by the ten biggest clonotypes.

The specimen sequenced was peripheral blood. The receptors shown here come from a woman aged 18 to 35 with Graves' ophthalmopathy. Donor details come from another sample of the same person, matched by shared clones.

At least ten counts were recorded for this clonotype. This chain connects TRBV4-3 to TRBJ1-1, with unresolved D. The germline V gene encodes CDR1 LGHNA and CDR2 YSLEER. V lost 8 bases, J lost 0 bases, and 10 bases lay in between. CDR3 length: 13 amino acids. CDR3 in DNA: TGCGCCAGCGGACGCTTCATGAACACTGAAGCTTTCTTT. Encoded protein: CASGRFMNTEAFF.

CDR3 DNA: TGTGCCAGCTCACCGGGGGGCAACTATGACTGCACCTTC. Amino acid sequence: CASSPGGNYDCTF. The chain employs TRBV18 and TRBJ1-2, with D tentatively TRBD1 (6 bases). The CDR3 totals 13 residues. Germline V gene data show CDR1 as KGHSH and CDR2 as LQKENI. The V and J ends lost 3 bases and 13 bases respectively, with 18 bases between them.

There are many counts of this clonotype. V gene TRBV7-2 combines with J gene TRBJ2-7, with a tentative D call TRBD2 (5 bases). The CDR3 extends over 14 amino acids. The germline V and J ends were trimmed by 5 bases and 5 bases, with 16 bases remaining between them. CDR1 SGHTA and CDR2 FQGNSA come from the germline V gene. The CDR3 DNA is TGTGCCAGCAGCCTCTTTGGAGGCAGCCACGAGCAGTACTTC. As protein: CASSLFGGSHEQYF.

This clonotype was counted at least ten times. The J gene is TRBJ1-1, the V gene TRBV6-5, with D possibly being TRBD1 (6 bases). This CDR3 has 14 residues. The V gene lost 7 bases and the J gene lost 6 bases, with 18 bases spanning the gap. Germline V CDR1 and CDR2: MNHEY, SVGAGI. The CDR3 DNA follows: TGTGCCAGCACTCAGGGAGGGGGGAGGGCTGAAGCTTTCTTT. Translation gives CASTQGGGRAEAFF.

This clonotype was seen many times. One end of the junction is discordant with germline, which a read error may explain. V and J are TRBV27 and TRBJ1-5; 7 positions match TRBD1. CDR3 length equals 13 residues. CDR1 and CDR2 from the germline V gene are MNHEY and SMNVEV (reference sequence). This CDR3 is CACSTGVHQPQHF. In nucleotides, the CDR3 is TGTGCCTGCAGTACAGGGGTGCATCAGCCCCAGCATTTT.

This clonotype was picked up many times. V gene TRBV19 combines with J gene TRBJ1-1; D may be TRBD1 (5 bases). V was clipped by 8 bases and J by 7 bases, with 8 bases between them. Germline assignment: CDR1 LNHDA and CDR2 SQIVND (reference sequence). This CDR3 is 10 amino acids long. This chain's CDR3 is CASGDGEAFF. CDR3 bases: TGTGCCAGTGGGGACGGTGAAGCTTTCTTT.

This clonotype was seen at least ten times. V and J are TRBV27 and TRBJ1-1; weak D call: TRBD1 (6 bases). V lost 3 bases to trimming and J lost 7 bases, with 15 bases between them. The CDR3 spans 14 residues. Germline CDR1 MNHEY, CDR2 SMNVEV (reference sequence). CDR3: CASSLGRGAYEAFF. The CDR3 DNA is TGTGCCAGCAGTTTGGGGAGGGGGGCGTATGAAGCTTTCTTT.

In this sample, this clonotype turned up many times. The CDR3 sequence is CAISSSDRVATEAFF. Written as DNA, the CDR3 is TGTGCCATCAGTTCATCTGACAGGGTTGCAACTGAAGCTTTCTTT. The rearrangement links TRBV10-3 to TRBJ1-1; 7 bases fit TRBD1. Germline CDR1 ENHRY, CDR2 SYGVKD. J gave up 5 bases and V 5 bases, and 11 bases lay outside the gene matches. CDR3 length: 15 amino acids.

This clonotype occurred many times. The chain recombines TRBV12-3 or TRBV12-4 with TRBJ2-7, with D unresolved. The CDR3 sequence is 14 residues long. V was pared by 1 base and J by 0 bases, with 7 bases between. The CDR3 bases are TGTGCCAGCAGTTTAGTACAGCTCTCCTACGAGCAGTACTTC. It codes for CASSLVQLSYEQYF.

This clonotype was picked up many times. J is TRBJ2-7 and V is TRBV7-9; D is possibly TRBD1 (6 bases). Trimming shortened V by 6 bases and J by 3 bases, and 15 bases separated the two germline ends. CDR1 and CDR2 (germline): SEHNR, FQNEAQ (reference sequence). The length of the CDR3 is 14 residues. This chain's CDR3 is CASRSTGRFYEQYF. As DNA, the CDR3 is TGTGCCAGCAGATCCACAGGGCGGTTCTACGAGCAGTACTTC.

Ten or more counts support this clonotype. The J gene is TRBJ1-6, the V gene TRBV12-3 or TRBV12-4; D is uncertain. V dropped 5 bases and J dropped 7 bases, with 9 bases sitting between them. The CDR3 sequence is 13 residues long. The CDR3 region is CASSTRSNSPLHF. The CDR3 DNA reads TGTGCCAGCAGTACCCGGTCCAATTCACCCCTCCACTTT.

The rearrangement uses TRBV27 and TRBJ1-1; the D is unclear. V lost 5 bases and J lost 4, with 11 bases in between. This CDR3 is 13 amino acids long. CDR1 and CDR2 (germline): MNHEY, SMNVEV (reference sequence). The DNA for the CDR3 is TGTGCCAGCAGTCCTACGGCAGCCACTGAAGCTTTCTTT. Translating gives CASSPTAATEAFF.

J is TRBJ2-5 and V is TRBV3-1; D remains ambiguous. CDR1 LGHDT and CDR2 YNNKEL come from the germline V gene (reference sequence). V was pared by 0 bases and J by 7 bases, with 9 bases between. This CDR3 region has 13 residues. The DNA of the CDR3 is TGTGCCAGCAGCCAAGATATGAGAGCGACCCAGTACTTC. Its protein product is CASSQDMRATQYF.

This clonotype has at least ten counts. The chain has TRBV19 and TRBJ1-1; possibly TRBD1 for D (5 bases). This CDR3 spans 15 amino acids. Trimming removed 4 bases at V and 3 bases at J, with 15 bases between. In germline, CDR1 is LNHDA, CDR2 SQIVND (reference sequence). The CDR3: CASSTSGVGHTEAFF. CDR3 nucleotides: TGTGCCAGTAGTACCTCCGGTGTGGGGCACACTGAAGCTTTCTTT.

This clonotype was counted ten times or more. The rearrangement links TRBV2 to TRBJ2-7; the D gene is possibly TRBD1 (6 bases). The V end lost 8 bases, the J end lost 3 bases, and 17 bases lay between the germline ends. Germline CDR1 SNHLY, CDR2 FYNNEI. There are 14 residues in the CDR3. This CDR3 is CASHTGRRGYEQYF. The CDR3 bases are TGTGCCAGCCATACAGGGCGTAGGGGCTACGAGCAGTACTTC.

The table lists this clonotype with many counts. The chain joins TRBV6-2 or TRBV6-3 to TRBJ1-1, with no clear D. The CDR3 consists of 13 residues. Germline V lookup: CDR1 MNHEY, CDR2 SVGEGT. Trimming stripped 1 base from V and 5 bases from J, with 8 bases between. For the CDR3, the DNA is TGTGCCAGCAGTTACTATCAGGTGACTGAAGCTTTCTTT. Amino acids: CASSYYQVTEAFF.

The rearrangement uses TRBV6-2 or TRBV6-3 and TRBJ2-7; D uncertain. There are 16 residues in the CDR3. Trimming removed 2 bases at V and 2 bases at J, with 16 bases between. The V gene's germline CDR1 is MNHEY and CDR2 SVGEGT. The CDR3 reads CASSYPPNPRAYEQYF. The CDR3 DNA is TGTGCCAGCAGTTACCCCCCTAACCCACGGGCCTACGAGCAGTACTTC.

J is TRBJ1-1 and V is TRBV30, with D hard to call. Germline loops: CDR1 GTSNPN, CDR2 SVGIG (reference sequence). This CDR3 has 14 residues. The germline V and J ends were trimmed by 8 bases and 2 bases, with 18 bases remaining between them. The CDR3 coding sequence is TGTGCCATCCGGACTGTGGCGGGAAACACTGAAGCTTTCTTT. Translating gives CAIRTVAGNTEAFF. Drawing the rest from reference TRBV30 and TRBJ1-1, the complete variable domain is SQTIHQWPATLVQPVGSPLSLECTVEGTSNPNLYWYRQAAGRGLQLLFYSVGIGQISSEVPQNLSASRPQDRQFILSSKKLLLSDSGFYLCAIRTVAGNTEAFFGQGTRLTVV.

This clonotype was seen ten or more times. The chain links TRBV7-3 to TRBJ2-7; 11 nucleotides agree with TRBD1. Trimming removed 2 bases from V and 3 bases from J; junction bases left unmatched: 3. The CDR3 sequence is 15 residues long. The germline V gene encodes CDR1 SGHTA and CDR2 FQGTGA. CDR3 nucleotides: TGTGCCAGCAGCTTAGAGGGACAGGGGGTCTACGAGCAGTACTTC. This gives the protein CASSLEGQGVYEQYF. Full variable domain (rest looked up from reference TRBV7-3 and TRBJ2-7): GAGVSQTPSNKVTEKGKYVELRCDPISGHTALYWYRQSLGQGPEFLIYFQGTGAADDSGLPNDRFFAVRPEGSVSTLKIQRTERGDSAVYLCASSLEGQGVYEQYFGPGTRLTVT.

This clonotype was picked up many times. The chain uses TRBV6-4 and TRBJ2-2; no reliable D call. V gave up 3 bases and J gave up 3 bases, with 14 bases separating them. Per the germline V gene, CDR1 is MRHNA and CDR2 is SNTAGT. This CDR3 region has 16 residues. The CDR3 sequence is CASSEKEHADTGELFF. The CDR3 DNA sequence: TGTGCCAGCAGTGAGAAGGAACACGCAGACACCGGGGAGCTGTTTTTT.